This T cell receptor beta chain was retrieved from a study of shared clonotypes between healthy human individuals. Notes on this clone: The target antigen is unknown.

Regarding the study as a whole: Rarefaction exposed incomplete sorted-subset sequencing despite large depth.

Splitting of CD4+ cells produced CD45RA+ naive and CD45RA-negative memory subsets. Sorted-subset replicate PCRs used about 200 ng of genomic DNA. This amount corresponded to 30,000 to 35,000 T cell genomes. Only in-frame clones appear in the TCRdb table, and some are missing; sequencing was by immunoSEQ multiplex PCR. The sample yields about 2 million clones, 95% seen once. CDR3 length: 13 amino acids. Germline V gene data show CDR1 as ENHRY and CDR2 as SYGVKD. V dropped 8 bases and J dropped 3 bases, with 14 bases sitting between them. The sequence derives from a man younger than 35 in good health. The source material was naive CD4+ T cells sorted from blood. Subset given: CD45RA+ positively selected. The chain links TRBV10-3 to TRBJ2-7, with D possibly called TRBD1 or TRBD2 (5 bases each). The CDR3 loop is CAIRGRDLYEQYF. In DNA, the CDR3 is TGTGCCATCCGAGGACGGGACCTCTACGAGCAGTACTTC.